Presented here are 31 T cell receptor beta chains from one specimen sequenced in a study of T cell responses to AZD1222 COVID-19 vaccine. The data were produced by immunoSEQ multiplex PCR, yet TCRdb's version contains in-frame clones alone and is incomplete. The sample has 98,000 or so clones, 93% seen once. The sample in question was peripheral blood, obtained on day 0 of AZD1222 vaccination. Source of these receptors: an adult in good health.

The chain recombines TRBV7-2 with TRBJ2-7, with TRBD1 as a possible D gene (6 bases). Between the trimmed V and J ends, which lost 2 bases and 5 bases, there was a span of 22 bases. CDR3 length equals 17 residues. CDR1 is SGHTA, CDR2 FQGNSA, per germline. CDR3 in DNA: TGTGCCAGCAGCTTATATGGGGGCGGGCAGGGCAGAGACGAGCAGTACTTC. It is translated as CASSLYGGGQGRDEQYF.

The chain couples TRBV6-1 to TRBJ2-3; 7 nucleotides line up with TRBD1. The germline gives CDR1 MNHNS, CDR2 SASEGT. V lost 2 bases to trimming and J lost 2 bases; unmatched junction nucleotides: 10. This CDR3 contains 17 residues. In DNA, the CDR3 is TGTGCCAGCAGTGAATGGGCAGGGGGAACCCCCACAGATACGCAGTATTTT. It yields the protein CASSEWAGGTPTDTQYF.

The rearrangement uses TRBV27 and TRBJ1-2; 7 bases fit TRBD1. The J segment lost 6 bases and the V segment lost 6 bases, leaving 7 bases of the junction unmatched. The V gene's germline CDR1 is MNHEY and CDR2 SMNVEV (reference sequence). This CDR3 has 13 amino acids. The CDR3 protein is CASSLTGYHGYTF. For the CDR3, the DNA is TGTGCCAGCAGCCTGACAGGGTATCATGGCTACACCTTC.

The chain is built from TRBV19 and TRBJ1-1, with TRBD1 identical over 7 bases. V trimming: 5 bases; J trimming: 5 bases; junction bases outside the gene matches: 2. Germline V gene data show CDR1 as LNHDA and CDR2 as SQIVND (reference sequence). CDR3 length: 12 amino acids. In DNA form, the CDR3 reads TGTGCCAGTAGTGGGGGACAGACTGAAGCTTTCTTT. Amino acid sequence: CASSGGQTEAFF.

The chain combines TRBV7-8 with TRBJ2-1, with unresolved D. Trimming stripped 5 bases from V and 8 bases from J, with 10 bases between. The CDR3 spans 12 residues. CDR1 and CDR2 from the germline V gene are SGHVS and FQNEAQ. CDR3 protein: CASSPTRYEQFF. The CDR3 DNA is TGTGCCAGCAGCCCTACTCGCTATGAGCAGTTCTTC. Full variable domain (remainder filled in from reference TRBV7-8 and TRBJ2-1): GAGVSQSPRYKVAKRGQDVALRCDPISGHVSLFWYQQALGQGPEFLTYFQNEAQLDKSGLPSDRFFAERPEGSVSTLKIQRTQQEDSAVYLCASSPTRYEQFFGPGTRLTVL.

This clone was detected once. This rearrangement joins TRBV5-8 to TRBJ1-3; D gene ambiguous. Germline V CDR1 and CDR2: SGHTS, YDEGEE. The CDR3 length is 14 residues. Trimming stripped 3 bases from V and 0 bases from J, with 7 bases between. Here the CDR3 DNA reads TGTGCCAGCAGCTCCCAGGTCTCTGGAAACACCATATATTTT. It encodes CASSSQVSGNTIYF.

The gene calls are TRBV4-1 and TRBJ1-1; 9 positions agree with TRBD1. J gave up 5 bases and V 4 bases, and 11 bases lay outside the gene matches. This CDR3 is built from 16 residues. Looked up from germline, CDR1 is MGHRA and CDR2 is YSYEKL. CDR3 DNA: TGCGCCAGCAGCCGAGGACAGGGGATCTTGAGGACTGAAGCTTTCTTT. Translated: CASSRGQGILRTEAFF.

As concerns this clone: The junction departs from the called germline gene at one end, perhaps through a read error. The genes are TRBV30 and TRBJ2-2; 9 bases map to TRBD2. The CDR3 has 13 residues. From germline, CDR1 is GTSNPN and CDR2 SVGIG (reference sequence). CDR3 region: CAWTSGNAGELFF. The CDR3 nucleotides read TGTGCCTGGACTAGCGGGAACGCCGGGGAGCTGTTTTTT.

The rearrangement joins TRBV13 to TRBJ1-3; the D is unclear. The CDR3 extends over 14 amino acids. V was pared by 4 bases and J by 2 bases, with 9 bases between. Germline-derived CDR1 and CDR2 are PRHDT and FYEKMQ (reference sequence). The CDR3 nucleotides are TGTGCCAGCAGCTACCAAGACGCTGGAAACACCATATATTTT. This sequence encodes CASSYQDAGNTIYF. Together with reference TRBV13 and TRBJ1-3, the CDR3 gives the full variable domain: AAGVIQSPRHLIKEKRETATLKCYPIPRHDTVYWYQQGPGQDPQFLISFYEKMQSDKGSIPDRFSAQQFSDYHSELNMSSLELGDSALYFCASSYQDAGNTIYFGEGSWLTVV.

The rearrangement uses TRBV18 and TRBJ2-2, with 10 bases fitting TRBD2. Germline CDR1 KGHSH, CDR2 LQKENI. The trim removed 5 bases at V and 3 bases at J, leaving 3 bases unmatched. The CDR3 covers 15 residues. DNA for the CDR3: TGTGCCAGCTCAAACGGACTAGCGGACACCGGGGAGCTGTTTTTT. Translating gives CASSNGLADTGELFF. Complete variable domain (other parts from reference TRBV18 and TRBJ2-2): NAGVMQNPRHLVRRRGQEARLRCSPMKGHSHVYWYRQLPEEGLKFMVYLQKENIIDESGMPKERFSAEFPKEGPSILRIQQVVRGDSAAYFCASSNGLADTGELFFGEGSRLTVL.

This clone was detected only once. The rearrangement links TRBV4-3 to TRBJ2-3; 11 nucleotides align to TRBD2. The length of the CDR3 is 17 residues. V was clipped by 1 base and J by 3 bases; unmatched bases: 6. Germline V lookup: CDR1 LGHNA, CDR2 YSLEER. The CDR3 DNA follows: TGCGCCAGCAGCCAAGGGGCTTGGACTAGCGGGACAGATACGCAGTATTTT. Amino acid sequence: CASSQGAWTSGTDTQYF.

This rearrangement joins TRBV5-1 to TRBJ2-1, with 10 bases aligning to TRBD2. Germline V gene sequence: CDR1 SGHRS, CDR2 YFSETQ. V was clipped by 5 bases and J by 6 bases; unmatched bases: 8. The CDR3 extends over 15 amino acids. The CDR3 DNA sequence: TGCGCCAGCAGGGCGGGACTAGCGCACCTCAATGAGCAGTTCTTC. Encoded protein: CASRAGLAHLNEQFF.

This CDR3 is CATSRGVANEQFF. The CDR3 DNA is TGTGCCACCAGCCGGGGGGTAGCCAATGAGCAGTTCTTC. This chain links TRBV15 with TRBJ2-1; TRBD2 agrees at 7 bases. Germline trimming cut 5 bases from V and 6 bases from J; bases unmatched to any gene: 4. Germline CDR1 LNHNV, CDR2 YYDKDF (reference sequence). The CDR3 consists of 13 residues. Based on the CDR3 plus reference TRBV15 and TRBJ2-1, the full variable domain is DAMVIQNPRYQVTQFGKPVTLSCSQTLNHNVMYWYQQKSSQAPKLLFHYYDKDFNNEADTPDNFQSRRPNTSFCFLDIRSPGLGDTAMYLCATSRGVANEQFFGPGTRLTVL.

The chain has TRBV9 and TRBJ2-1; 7 nucleotides match TRBD2. This CDR3 region has 15 residues. After removal of 3 bases from V and 0 bases from J, the junction contained 3 bases not matched to a gene. Germline V gene lookup returns CDR1 SGDLS and CDR2 YYNGEE. Here the CDR3 reads CASSAASGSYNEQFF. The CDR3 nucleotides read TGTGCCAGCAGCGCCGCTAGCGGCTCCTACAATGAGCAGTTCTTC.

V and J are TRBV25-1 and TRBJ2-1; 13 nucleotides match TRBD2. V shed 4 bases and J 9 bases; nucleotides not matched to a gene: 9. The CDR3 sequence is 16 residues long. The germline CDR1 and CDR2 sequences are MGHDK and SYGVNS. This chain's CDR3 is CASSAGLAGVYPEQFF. The CDR3 coding sequence is TGTGCCAGCAGTGCTGGACTAGCGGGAGTGTACCCTGAGCAGTTCTTC.

The chain combines TRBV2 with TRBJ2-7, with D uncertain. The V end lost 4 bases, the J end lost 0 bases, and 10 bases lay between the germline ends. The CDR3 sequence is 14 residues long. Looked up from germline, CDR1 is SNHLY and CDR2 is FYNNEI. The CDR3 region has the DNA TGTGCCAGCAGTGGCGGATACGCCTCCTACGAGCAGTACTTC. It codes for CASSGGYASYEQYF.

J is TRBJ1-6 and V is TRBV12-3 or TRBV12-4, with unresolved D. The CDR3 length is 12 residues. V lost 7 bases, J lost 3 bases, and 4 bases lay in between. In DNA, the CDR3 is TGTGCCAGCACCGGCTATAATTCACCCCTCCACTTT. It yields the protein CASTGYNSPLHF.

The chain employs TRBV6-5 and TRBJ2-2, with 9 bases that match TRBD2. There are 15 residues in the CDR3. V dropped 4 bases and J dropped 7; count of bases not matched to a gene: 7. CDR1 MNHEY and CDR2 SVGAGI come from the germline V gene. CDR3 bases: TGTGCCAGCAGTTCCATAGCGGGGGCGATCGGGGAGCTGTTTTTT. This encodes CASSSIAGAIGELFF.

The chain is built from TRBV10-3 and TRBJ1-2; D is perhaps TRBD1 (5 bases). This CDR3 is 14 amino acids long. Germline CDR1 reads ENHRY; CDR2 reads SYGVKD. Trimming shortened V by 0 bases and J by 8 bases, and 13 bases separated the two germline ends. CDR3 sequence: CAISESGLSLGYTF. CDR3 DNA: TGTGCCATCAGTGAGTCGGGACTATCGTTAGGCTACACCTTC.

This clone was seen a single time. This chain joins TRBV19 and TRBJ1-2; weak D call: TRBD1 (5 bases). Trimming removed 6 bases from V and 6 bases from J, with 14 bases in between. CDR3 length equals 13 residues. CDR1 LNHDA and CDR2 SQIVND come from the germline V gene (reference sequence). As DNA, the CDR3 is TGTGCCAGTAGAAACCGTTGGGGGGATGGCTACACCTTC. This codes for CASRNRWGDGYTF.

V is TRBV29-1 and J is TRBJ1-3, with unresolved D. CDR3 length equals 12 residues. The V end was cut by 3 bases, the J end by 0 bases, with 3 bases between. Germline-derived CDR1 and CDR2 are SQVTM and ANQGSEA. Written as DNA, the CDR3 is TGCAGCGTTGACGCCTCTGGAAACACCATATATTTT. This codes for CSVDASGNTIYF.

The rearrangement links TRBV3-1 (or the pseudogene TRBV3-2) to TRBJ1-2, with 7 bases aligning to TRBD1. CDR1 LGHDT and CDR2 YNNKEL come from the germline V gene (reference sequence). V lost 4 bases to trimming and J lost 3 bases; unmatched junction nucleotides: 14. CDR3 length: 17 amino acids. The CDR3 DNA is TGTGCCAGCAGCCTCTTCTTAAGCCGGGACAGACACTATGGCTACACCTTC. Its protein product is CASSLFLSRDRHYGYTF.

J is TRBJ2-7 and V is TRBV10-2, with D unresolved. The CDR3 spans 14 residues. V lost 8 bases, J lost 0 bases, and 14 bases lay in between. Looked up from germline, CDR1 is WSHSY and CDR2 is SAAADI. This chain's CDR3 is CASGWNGNSYEQYF. Here the CDR3 DNA reads TGCGCCAGCGGATGGAATGGCAACTCCTACGAGCAGTACTTC.

This clone was detected only a few times. The chain uses TRBV2 and TRBJ1-1; unclear D gene. This CDR3 has 15 residues. Germline CDR1 SNHLY, CDR2 FYNNEI. Trimming left V 5 bases short and J 4 bases short, with 17 bases between. CDR3 residues: CASSQWAATGTEAFF. In DNA form, the CDR3 reads TGTGCCAGCAGTCAGTGGGCGGCCACCGGCACTGAAGCTTTCTTT.

J is TRBJ2-5 and V is TRBV28, with 9 bases identical to TRBD2. Trimming at V came to 7 bases and at J to 1 base, leaving 7 bases not matched to a gene. This CDR3 is 15 amino acids long. Germline V gene data show CDR1 as MDHEN and CDR2 as SYDVKM. This CDR3 is CASNPAGGLQETQYF. The CDR3 nucleotides are TGTGCCAGCAACCCCGCGGGAGGGCTCCAAGAGACCCAGTACTTC. The variable domain in full, completed from reference TRBV28 and TRBJ2-5, reads DVKVTQSSRYLVKRTGEKVFLECVQDMDHENMFWYRQDPGLGLRLIYFSYDVKMKEKGDIPEGYSVSREKKERFSLILESASTNQTSMYLCASNPAGGLQETQYFGPGTRLLVL.

The rearrangement links TRBV9 to TRBJ2-7; D might be TRBD2 (7 bases). This CDR3 has 14 residues. CDR1 and CDR2 (germline): SGDLS, YYNGEE. Deletions cut 3 bases from V and 6 bases from J, with 16 bases between. The CDR3 here is CASSAGRGAVEQYF. The CDR3 DNA follows: TGTGCCAGCAGCGCGGGACGGGGGGCCGTCGAGCAGTACTTC.

The J gene is TRBJ2-1, the V gene TRBV4-3; the match to TRBD1 covers 7 bases. The CDR3 runs to 17 residues. Germline-derived CDR1 and CDR2 are LGHNA and YSLEER. Trimming took 3 bases from V and 6 from J; bases not matched to a gene: 14. The CDR3 here is CASSHFLGTGEGNEQFF. The CDR3 DNA is TGCGCCAGCAGCCATTTCCTCGGCACAGGGGAAGGCAATGAGCAGTTCTTC.

The V gene is TRBV5-4, the J gene TRBJ1-6; TRBD1 might be the D (6 bases). The CDR3 contains 15 residues. V was pared by 4 bases and J by 6 bases, with 14 bases between. In germline, CDR1 is SGHNT, CDR2 YYREEE (reference sequence). The CDR3: CASSPQGGTNSPLHF. CDR3 nucleotide sequence: TGTGCCAGCAGCCCACAGGGAGGGACTAATTCACCCCTCCACTTT.

Concerning this clone itself: The identical CDR3 is also encoded by other nucleotide sequences in the sample. The chain is built from TRBV5-1 and TRBJ2-5, with D unresolved. Looked up from germline, CDR1 is SGHRS and CDR2 is YFSETQ. The CDR3 covers 12 residues. V shed 4 bases and J shed 2 bases, with 6 bases lying between them. The CDR3 region is CASSPQQETQYF. CDR3 sequence (DNA): TGCGCCAGCAGCCCACAGCAAGAGACCCAGTACTTC. The variable domain in full, with the rest retrieved from reference TRBV5-1 and TRBJ2-5, is KAGVTQTPRYLIKTRGQQVTLSCSPISGHRSVSWYQQTPGQGLQFLFEYFSETQRNKGNFPGRFSGRQFSNSRSEMNVSTLELGDSALYLCASSPQQETQYFGPGTRLLVL.

The chain is built from TRBV7-9 and TRBJ2-1; D remains unclear. This CDR3 has 13 amino acids. Germline CDR1 reads SEHNR; CDR2 reads FQNEAQ (reference sequence). With 7 bases removed from V and 10 bases from J, the gap between germline ends came to 17 bases. CDR3 region: CASTLLPRTEQFF. The DNA for the CDR3 is TGTGCCAGCACCCTCCTACCAAGAACAGAGCAGTTCTTC.

V gene TRBV30 combines with J gene TRBJ1-1, with a weak D call TRBD1 (6 bases). The germline V gene encodes CDR1 GTSNPN and CDR2 SVGIG (reference sequence). The CDR3 is 14 residues long. V dropped 4 bases and J dropped 5 bases, with 17 bases sitting between them. CDR3 loop: CAWTKRGGWTEAFF. Here the CDR3 DNA reads TGTGCCTGGACCAAACGAGGGGGATGGACTGAAGCTTTCTTT.